This T cell receptor beta chain was obtained from a study of identical twins. Overall study findings and caveats: For monozygotic twins, models underestimated out-of-frame TCR alpha sharing. Conclusions were drawn cross-sectionally by statistical analysis, without following the same donors.

This clonotype has at least ten counts. Its antigen is not known. TCRdb redid the calling of the 5' RACE reads with MiXCR, one entry per CDR3 protein. The sample lists fewer than 650,000 distinct CDR3 sequences; around a tenth were seen once. V shed 2 bases and J shed 8 bases, with 10 bases lying between them. The CDR3 sequence is 13 residues long. Separately, the same data were catalogued under a study of yellow fever vaccine responses in identical twins.

Material for sequencing was PBMCs. This clonotype was sampled from a woman aged 18-29 years in good health. The J gene is TRBJ2-1, the V gene TRBV12-3 or TRBV12-4; D is undetermined. In DNA form, the CDR3 reads TGTGCCAGCAGTTTACCCTGGTTGGATGAGCAGTTCTTC. Translating gives CASSLPWLDEQFF.